The 24 T cell receptor beta chains listed next were all sequenced from one sample in a study of lymphopenia after photon versus proton radiotherapy. This table comes from immunoSEQ multiplex PCR, and its TCRdb copy is limited to in-frame clones, with some not included. The table has 150,000 to 200,000 clones, approximately 90% seen once. Sequencing used peripheral blood, obtained from a patient treated with photon-based radiotherapy. The receptor set was obtained from a middle-aged man with gastric cancer.

The chain is built from TRBV11-2 and TRBJ1-5; no clear D. Germline V gene sequence: CDR1 SGHAT, CDR2 FQNNGV. CDR3 size: 14 residues. V dropped 0 bases and J dropped 3 bases, with 6 bases sitting between them. The CDR3 here is CASSLDPVNQPQHF. The CDR3 nucleotides read TGTGCCAGCAGCTTAGACCCGGTCAATCAGCCCCAGCATTTT.

The V and J genes are TRBV19 and TRBJ2-1, with unresolved D. Germline CDR1 reads LNHDA; CDR2 reads SQIVND (reference sequence). V was trimmed by 5 bases and J by 0 bases, leaving 14 bases between them. This CDR3 contains 16 residues. CDR3 bases: TGTGCCAGTAGTCCACGGACCTTACGCTCCTACAATGAGCAGTTCTTC. This encodes CASSPRTLRSYNEQFF.

The rearrangement uses TRBV28 and TRBJ1-2; TRBD1 is a possible D gene (6 bases). Trimming took off 6 bases at V and 4 bases at J, with 15 bases between the two ends. This CDR3 is 14 amino acids long. Germline V gives CDR1 MDHEN, CDR2 SYDVKM. DNA of the CDR3: TGTGCCAGCAGAGCCGGGGGGGCAGGCTATGGCTACACCTTC. Protein sequence: CASRAGGAGYGYTF.

Written as DNA, the CDR3 is TGTGCCAGCAGGACGAACCTAGCGGGAGGCCGGGGGTATTTT. It is translated as CASRTNLAGGRGYF. The chain carries TRBV2 and TRBJ2-3, with 11 bases identical to TRBD2. Looked up from germline, CDR1 is SNHLY and CDR2 is FYNNEI. V gave up 6 bases and J gave up 14 bases; unmatched junction bases: 13. The CDR3 runs to 14 residues.

V usage is TRBV30 and J usage is TRBJ2-2; the D is unclear. Trimming removed 2 bases from V and 9 bases from J, with 13 bases in between. The germline gives CDR1 GTSNPN, CDR2 SVGIG (reference sequence). The CDR3 loop spans 13 amino acids. The DNA of the CDR3 is TGTGCCTGGAGTCCAACAGCTGTCCGGGAGCTGTTTTTT. This sequence encodes CAWSPTAVRELFF.

The chain couples TRBV6-1 to TRBJ2-2; no clear D gene. This CDR3 is built from 16 residues. Germline CDR1 is MNHNS and CDR2 is SASEGT. The ends were cut back, 2 bases at V and 4 bases at J, with 14 bases in the middle. In nucleotides, the CDR3 is TGTGCCAGCAGTGAATGGTTTGGATCGGGCACCGGGGAGCTGTTTTTT. Amino acids: CASSEWFGSGTGELFF.

Only one count was recorded for this clone. The chain links TRBV28 to TRBJ1-5; D is possibly TRBD1 (5 bases). CDR3 size: 18 residues. From germline, CDR1 is MDHEN and CDR2 SYDVKM. Trimming left V 4 bases short and J 5 bases short, with 24 bases between. The CDR3: CASSYRIRDPRRDQPQHF. In nucleotides, the CDR3 is TGTGCCAGCAGTTACCGAATCCGGGACCCCCGGCGCGATCAGCCCCAGCATTTT.

The CDR3: CSVAPSSVSYNEQFF. In DNA, the CDR3 is TGCAGCGTGGCCCCGAGTAGCGTTTCCTACAATGAGCAGTTCTTC. This rearrangement joins TRBV29-1 to TRBJ2-1, with D possibly being TRBD2 (5 bases). CDR3 length equals 15 residues. The V gene lost 6 bases and the J gene lost 1 base, with 16 bases spanning the gap. Germline V CDR1 and CDR2: SQVTM, ANQGSEA.

V gene TRBV18 combines with J gene TRBJ2-1; no firm D call. The germline gives CDR1 KGHSH, CDR2 LQKENI. This CDR3 is built from 19 residues. The ends were cut back, 3 bases at V and 0 bases at J, with 21 bases in the middle. CDR3 in amino acids: CASSPFPYTATSSYNEQFF. The CDR3 nucleotides are TGTGCCAGCTCACCCTTCCCCTACACGGCGACGAGCTCCTACAATGAGCAGTTCTTC.

This chain connects TRBV10-3 to TRBJ2-5; TRBD2 matches 10 bases. V was clipped by 5 bases and J by 4 bases; unmatched bases: 7. The CDR3 extends over 15 amino acids. Looked up from germline, CDR1 is ENHRY and CDR2 is SYGVKD. The CDR3 loop is CAISPGTSDRETQYF. The CDR3 DNA follows: TGTGCCATCAGTCCCGGGACTAGCGACCGAGAGACCCAGTACTTC.

This chain joins TRBV5-4 and TRBJ2-7; 7 positions match TRBD1. The length of the CDR3 is 15 residues. V trimming: 0 bases; J trimming: 6 bases; junction bases outside the gene matches: 9. CDR1 SGHNT and CDR2 YYREEE come from the germline V gene (reference sequence). The CDR3 region is CASSLVGAGGIEQYF. CDR3 sequence (DNA): TGTGCCAGCAGCTTGGTCGGGGCAGGGGGAATCGAGCAGTACTTC.

This rearrangement joins TRBV6-1 to TRBJ2-2; 7 bases are a match to TRBD2. Germline trimming cut 10 bases from V and 9 bases from J; bases unmatched to any gene: 11. The CDR3 has 13 residues. The V gene's germline CDR1 is MNHNS and CDR2 SASEGT. The chain's CDR3 is CATPRGSGRELFF. DNA for the CDR3: TGTGCCACCCCGCGGGGGAGCGGGAGGGAGCTGTTTTTT.

The chain carries TRBV6-4 and TRBJ1-4; TRBD1 matches 9 bases. From germline, CDR1 is MRHNA and CDR2 SNTAGT. The CDR3 length is 16 residues. V was clipped by 6 bases and J by 0 bases; unmatched bases: 5. In nucleotides, the CDR3 is TGTGCCAGCAGCCCCGGGACAGGGACAACTAATGAAAAACTGTTTTTT. Translation gives CASSPGTGTTNEKLFF.

This clone was observed a single time. The DNA for the CDR3 is TGTGCCTGGAGTAAACTAGCGGGGTACAATGAGCAGTTCTTC. This translates into CAWSKLAGYNEQFF. The chain combines TRBV30 with TRBJ2-1; 10 bases are shared with TRBD2. Germline-derived CDR1 and CDR2 are GTSNPN and SVGIG (reference sequence). The CDR3 is 14 residues long. V lost 2 bases, J lost 4 bases, and 2 bases stayed unmatched.

The chain uses TRBV6-1 and TRBJ1-5; a possible D gene is TRBD1 (6 bases). Germline CDR1 MNHNS, CDR2 SASEGT. This CDR3 has 14 residues. V was cut by 0 bases and J by 6 bases, with 9 bases left in between. This CDR3 is CASSEAKGGQPQHF. For the CDR3, the DNA is TGTGCCAGCAGTGAAGCAAAAGGGGGTCAGCCCCAGCATTTT.

V gene TRBV11-2 combines with J gene TRBJ2-7, with D possibly matching TRBD2 (5 bases). This CDR3 has 17 residues. The V and J ends lost 0 bases and 0 bases respectively, with 15 bases between them. Per germline, CDR1 SGHAT and CDR2 FQNNGV. The CDR3 DNA sequence: TGTGCCAGCAGCTTAGATTCGAACAGCCTAGCCTCCTACGAGCAGTACTTC. Residues: CASSLDSNSLASYEQYF.

This chain uses TRBV29-1 with TRBJ2-3; 7 positions agree with TRBD1. V lost 4 bases, J lost 2 bases, and 6 bases stayed unmatched. The CDR3 is 14 residues long. CDR1 is SQVTM, CDR2 ANQGSEA, per germline. The chain's CDR3 is CSVGRQGPTDTQYF. The CDR3 nucleotides are TGCAGCGTTGGAAGACAGGGTCCCACAGATACGCAGTATTTT.

This clone came up once. The chain carries TRBV4-1 and TRBJ1-3, with 7 positions matching TRBD1. This CDR3 spans 16 amino acids. Unmatched junction bases numbered 8, after V lost 4 bases and J lost 2 bases. Germline values: CDR1 MGHRA, CDR2 YSYEKL. Here the CDR3 DNA reads TGCGCCAGCAGCCCCCCAGGACAGGCAGCTGGAAACACCATATATTTT. Its protein product is CASSPPGQAAGNTIYF.

This chain joins TRBV29-1 and TRBJ1-1; possible D gene TRBD1, 5 bases. Germline-derived CDR1 and CDR2 are SQVTM and ANQGSEA. The CDR3 has 13 amino acids. Trimming took 7 bases from V and 3 from J, leaving 15 bases between them. The CDR3 DNA sequence: TGCAGCGCCGGGTACGGCAGGGACACTGAAGCTTTCTTT. Its protein product is CSAGYGRDTEAFF.

The DNA of the CDR3 is TGTGCCAGCAGTGGTATGGGGGATAGAAGTGTATCTGGGTATGGCTACACCTTC. This sequence encodes CASSGMGDRSVSGYGYTF. This rearrangement joins TRBV6-1 to TRBJ1-2; D perhaps matches TRBD1 (5 bases). The CDR3 spans 18 residues. Germline lookup yields CDR1 MNHNS and CDR2 SASEGT. Trimming removed 4 bases at V and 5 bases at J, with 26 bases between.

This sequence joins TRBV2 and TRBJ2-3, with D hard to call. Trimming stripped 6 bases from V and 0 bases from J, with 4 bases between. The germline CDR1 and CDR2 sequences are SNHLY and FYNNEI. The CDR3 runs to 12 residues. Written as DNA, the CDR3 is TGTGCCAGCAGACAGAGCACAGATACGCAGTATTTT. This encodes CASRQSTDTQYF. The full variable domain, with the rest looked up from reference TRBV2 and TRBJ2-3, is EPEVTQTPSHQVTQMGQEVILRCVPISNHLYFYWYRQILGQKVEFLVSFYNNEISEKSEIFDDQFSVERPDGSNFTLKIRSTKLEDSAMYFCASRQSTDTQYFGPGTRLTVL.

This clone appeared once. J is TRBJ2-2 and V is TRBV2; D gene unclear. Germline CDR1 SNHLY, CDR2 FYNNEI. V was clipped by 7 bases and J by 6 bases, with 12 bases between them. CDR3 length: 13 residues. In DNA, the CDR3 is TGTGCCAGCAAGGTCGGCCTTGCCGGGGAGCTGTTTTTT. This gives the protein CASKVGLAGELFF.

This clone was found a few times. The rearrangement joins TRBV19 to TRBJ2-3; 9 bases align to TRBD1. The CDR3 loop spans 13 amino acids. The V gene's germline CDR1 is LNHDA and CDR2 SQIVND (reference sequence). V shed 5 bases, J shed 8 bases, and the junction held 5 bases outside the gene matches. The CDR3 loop is CASSPGTGTTQYF. CDR3 coding DNA: TGTGCCAGTAGTCCCGGGACAGGGACTACGCAGTATTTT. The variable domain in full, with the rest retrieved from reference TRBV19 and TRBJ2-3, is DGGITQSPKYLFRKEGQNVTLSCEQNLNHDAMYWYRQDPGQGLRLIYYSQIVNDFQKGDIAEGYSVSREKKESFPLTVTSAQKNPTAFYLCASSPGTGTTQYFGPGTRLTVL.

The chain is built from TRBV5-1 and TRBJ2-7, with D hard to call. V was shortened by 0 bases and J by 7 bases, with 14 bases between the two germline ends. Germline V lookup: CDR1 SGHRS, CDR2 YFSETQ. CDR3 length: 14 residues. The CDR3 region has the DNA TGCGCCAGCAGCTTGGGGGCTAAGGTTGGAGAGCAGTACTTC. Its protein product is CASSLGAKVGEQYF.